The present T cell receptor (beta chain) was sequenced within a study of T cells after yellow fever vaccination. One entry per CDR3 protein results from TCRdb running MiXCR on the 5' RACE reads. Here the sample spans about 360,000 distinct CDR3 sequences, 6% to 8% being singletons. This clonotype occurred many times. The CDR3 consists of 16 residues. The germline V gene encodes CDR1 MNHNS and CDR2 SASEGT. Trimming removed 7 bases from V and 0 bases from J; junction bases left unmatched: 11. V and J are TRBV6-1 and TRBJ2-7, with 8 bases fitting TRBD2. The sequenced sample was PBMCs, obtained 5 days after the yellow fever booster vaccination. This clonotype was obtained from a man younger than 40 who received the YFV17D yellow fever vaccine. The CDR3 region is CASTYDASGSSYEQYF. In DNA, the CDR3 is TGTGCCAGCACCTACGACGCAAGCGGGAGCTCCTACGAGCAGTACTTC.